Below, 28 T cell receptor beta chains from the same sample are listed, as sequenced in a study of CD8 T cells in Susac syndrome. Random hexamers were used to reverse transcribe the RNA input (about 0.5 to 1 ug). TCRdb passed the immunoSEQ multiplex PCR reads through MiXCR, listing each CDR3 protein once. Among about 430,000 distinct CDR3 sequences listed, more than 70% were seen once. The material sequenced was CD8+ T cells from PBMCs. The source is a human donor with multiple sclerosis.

In DNA, the CDR3 is TGCAGTGCTGGTCTGACAGGGGAAGGTATCACTGAAGCTTTCTTT. It codes for CSAGLTGEGITEAFF. The chain is built from TRBV20-1 and TRBJ1-1; 8 bases fit TRBD1. The CDR3 runs 15 residues. Germline trimming cut 5 bases from V and 4 bases from J; bases unmatched to any gene: 12. Germline CDR1 is DFQATT and CDR2 is SNEGSKA (reference sequence).

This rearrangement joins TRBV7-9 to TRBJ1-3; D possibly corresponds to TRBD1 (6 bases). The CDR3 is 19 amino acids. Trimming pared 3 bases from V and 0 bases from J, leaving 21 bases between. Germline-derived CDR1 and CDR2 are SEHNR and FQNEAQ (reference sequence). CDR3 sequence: CASSFRGGGQIVSGNTIYF. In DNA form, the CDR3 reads TGTGCCAGCAGCTTTAGAGGTGGTGGACAGATCGTCTCTGGAAACACCATATATTTT. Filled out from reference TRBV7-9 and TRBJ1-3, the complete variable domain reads DTGVSQNPRHKITKRGQNVTFRCDPISEHNRLYWYRQTLGQGPEFLTYFQNEAQLEKSRLLSDRFSAERPKGSFSTLEIQRTEQGDSAMYLCASSFRGGGQIVSGNTIYFGEGSWLTVV.

The CDR3: CAISETGNTEAFF. CDR3 DNA: TGTGCCATCAGTGAGACAGGGAACACTGAAGCTTTCTTT. This chain joins TRBV10-3 and TRBJ1-1, with TRBD1 as a possible D gene (5 bases). Germline CDR1 is ENHRY and CDR2 is SYGVKD. This CDR3 comprises 13 residues. V shed 2 bases and J shed 1 base, with 5 bases lying between them.

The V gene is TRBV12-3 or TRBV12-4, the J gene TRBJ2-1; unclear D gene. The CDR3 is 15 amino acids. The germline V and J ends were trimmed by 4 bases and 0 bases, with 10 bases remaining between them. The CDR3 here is CASSSTESSYNEQFF. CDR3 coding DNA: TGTGCCAGCAGTTCGACGGAGAGCTCCTACAATGAGCAGTTCTTC.

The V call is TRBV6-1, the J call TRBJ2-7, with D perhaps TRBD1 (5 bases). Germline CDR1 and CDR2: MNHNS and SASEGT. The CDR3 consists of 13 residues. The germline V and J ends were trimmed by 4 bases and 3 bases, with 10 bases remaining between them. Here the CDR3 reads CASSGQRHYEQYF. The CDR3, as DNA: TGTGCCAGCAGTGGACAGAGACACTACGAGCAGTACTTC.

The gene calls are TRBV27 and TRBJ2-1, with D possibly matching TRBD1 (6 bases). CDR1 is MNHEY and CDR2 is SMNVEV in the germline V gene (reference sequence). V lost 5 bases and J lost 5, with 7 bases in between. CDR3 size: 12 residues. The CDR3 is CASSRQDNEQFF. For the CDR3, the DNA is TGTGCCAGCAGTCGACAGGACAATGAGCAGTTCTTC.

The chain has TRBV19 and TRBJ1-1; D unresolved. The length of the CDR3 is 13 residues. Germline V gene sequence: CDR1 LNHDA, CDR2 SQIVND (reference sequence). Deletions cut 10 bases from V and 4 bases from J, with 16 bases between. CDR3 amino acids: CATHPGYSTEAFF. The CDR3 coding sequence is TGTGCCACCCACCCGGGTTATAGCACTGAAGCTTTCTTT. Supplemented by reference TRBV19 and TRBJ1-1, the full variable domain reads DGGITQSPKYLFRKEGQNVTLSCEQNLNHDAMYWYRQDPGQGLRLIYYSQIVNDFQKGDIAEGYSVSREKKESFPLTVTSAQKNPTAFYLCATHPGYSTEAFFGQGTRLTVV.

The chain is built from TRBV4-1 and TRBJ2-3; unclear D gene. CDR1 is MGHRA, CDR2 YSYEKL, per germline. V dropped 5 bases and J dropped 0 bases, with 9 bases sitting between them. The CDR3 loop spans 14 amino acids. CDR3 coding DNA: TGCGCCAGCAGCAACAGTGCTAGCACAGATACGCAGTATTTT. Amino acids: CASSNSASTDTQYF.

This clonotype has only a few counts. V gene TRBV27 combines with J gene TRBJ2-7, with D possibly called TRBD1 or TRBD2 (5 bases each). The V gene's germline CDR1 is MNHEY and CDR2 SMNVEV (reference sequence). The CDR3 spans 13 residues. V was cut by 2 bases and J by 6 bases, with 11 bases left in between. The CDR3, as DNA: TGTGCCAGCAGTTTAGGGGGTCCTGCCGAGCAGTACTTC. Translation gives CASSLGGPAEQYF.

CDR3 sequence: CASSFSGLNYGYTF. Here the CDR3 DNA reads TGTGCCAGCAGCTTTTCCGGCCTTAACTATGGCTACACCTTC. The chain uses TRBV11-2 and TRBJ1-2; no clear D. The germline V and J ends were trimmed by 3 bases and 1 base, with 9 bases remaining between them. The germline CDR1 and CDR2 sequences are SGHAT and FQNNGV. This CDR3 contains 14 residues.

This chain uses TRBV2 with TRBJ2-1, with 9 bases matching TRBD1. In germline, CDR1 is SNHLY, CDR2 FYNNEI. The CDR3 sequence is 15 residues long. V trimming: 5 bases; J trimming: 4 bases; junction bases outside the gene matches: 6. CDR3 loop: CASSRTGEPYNEQFF. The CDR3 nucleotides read TGTGCCAGCAGTCGGACAGGGGAACCTTACAATGAGCAGTTCTTC. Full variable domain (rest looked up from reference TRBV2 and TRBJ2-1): EPEVTQTPSHQVTQMGQEVILRCVPISNHLYFYWYRQILGQKVEFLVSFYNNEISEKSEIFDDQFSVERPDGSNFTLKIRSTKLEDSAMYFCASSRTGEPYNEQFFGPGTRLTVL.

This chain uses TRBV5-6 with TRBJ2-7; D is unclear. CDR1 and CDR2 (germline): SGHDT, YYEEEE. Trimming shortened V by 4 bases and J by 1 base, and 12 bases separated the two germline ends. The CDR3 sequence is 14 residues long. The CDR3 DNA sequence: TGTGCCAGCAGCCACCCGACTGAGTCCTACGAGCAGTACTTC. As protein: CASSHPTESYEQYF.

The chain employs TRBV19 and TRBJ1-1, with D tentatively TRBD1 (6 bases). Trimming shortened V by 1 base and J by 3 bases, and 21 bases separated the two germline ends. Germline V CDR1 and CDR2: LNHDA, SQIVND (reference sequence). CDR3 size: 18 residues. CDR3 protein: CASSIAPPGHWGDTEAFF. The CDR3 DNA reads TGTGCCAGTAGTATAGCCCCCCCGGGACATTGGGGGGACACTGAAGCTTTCTTT.

CDR3 nucleotide sequence: TGCGCCAGCAGCCAAGAGGGGATAGCGGGATTGAACACCGGGGAGCTGTTTTTT. It translates to CASSQEGIAGLNTGELFF. This chain links TRBV4-1 with TRBJ2-2; 8 bases are shared with TRBD2. V dropped 0 bases and J dropped 1; count of bases not matched to a gene: 7. CDR1 and CDR2 from the germline V gene are MGHRA and YSYEKL. The CDR3 loop spans 18 amino acids.

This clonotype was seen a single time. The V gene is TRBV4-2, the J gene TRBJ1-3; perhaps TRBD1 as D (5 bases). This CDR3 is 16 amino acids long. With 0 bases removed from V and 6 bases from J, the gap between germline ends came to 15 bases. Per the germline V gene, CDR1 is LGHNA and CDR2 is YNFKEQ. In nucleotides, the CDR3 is TGTGCCAGCAGCCAAGATTTTCCCAGGGTGGAAAACACCATATATTTT. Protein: CASSQDFPRVENTIYF.

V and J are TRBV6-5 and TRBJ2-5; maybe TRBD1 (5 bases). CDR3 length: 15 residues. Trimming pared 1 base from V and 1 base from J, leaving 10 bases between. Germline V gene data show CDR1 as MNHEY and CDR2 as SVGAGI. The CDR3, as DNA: TGTGCCAGCAGTTACTGGGCAGGGTCCCAAGAGACCCAGTACTTC. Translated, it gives CASSYWAGSQETQYF.

CDR3 sequence (DNA): TGTGCCAGCAGTTCCCGGACTAGCGGGAGGCACTACAATGAGCAGTTCTTC. This gives the protein CASSSRTSGRHYNEQFF. V usage is TRBV27 and J usage is TRBJ2-1; 14 nucleotides agree with TRBD2. After removal of 4 bases from V and 3 bases from J, the junction contained 5 bases not matched to a gene. The germline V gene encodes CDR1 MNHEY and CDR2 SMNVEV (reference sequence). This CDR3 region has 17 residues.

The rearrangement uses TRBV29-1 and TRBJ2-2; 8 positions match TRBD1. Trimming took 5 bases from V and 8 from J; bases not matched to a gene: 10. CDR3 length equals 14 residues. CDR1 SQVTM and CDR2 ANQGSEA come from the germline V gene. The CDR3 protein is CSVYGTGRKGELFF. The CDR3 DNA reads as TGCAGCGTTTACGGGACAGGTAGAAAGGGGGAGCTGTTTTTT.

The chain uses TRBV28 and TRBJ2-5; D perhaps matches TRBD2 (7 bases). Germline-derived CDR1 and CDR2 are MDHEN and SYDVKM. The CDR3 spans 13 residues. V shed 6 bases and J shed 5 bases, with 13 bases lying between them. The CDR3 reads CASRRGGVETQYF. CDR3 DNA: TGTGCCAGCAGGAGGGGGGGAGTGGAGACCCAGTACTTC.

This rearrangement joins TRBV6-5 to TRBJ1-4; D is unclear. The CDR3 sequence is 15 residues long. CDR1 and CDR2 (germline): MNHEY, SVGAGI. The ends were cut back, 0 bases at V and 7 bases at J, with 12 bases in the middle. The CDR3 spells CASSYSRERSEKLFF. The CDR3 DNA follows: TGTGCCAGCAGTTACTCTCGGGAGCGAAGTGAAAAACTGTTTTTT.

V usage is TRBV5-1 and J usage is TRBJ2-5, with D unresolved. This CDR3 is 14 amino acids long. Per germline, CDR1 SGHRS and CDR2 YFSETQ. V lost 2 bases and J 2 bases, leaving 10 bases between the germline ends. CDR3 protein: CASSFGAEQETQYF. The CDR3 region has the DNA TGCGCCAGCAGCTTCGGTGCAGAACAAGAGACCCAGTACTTC.

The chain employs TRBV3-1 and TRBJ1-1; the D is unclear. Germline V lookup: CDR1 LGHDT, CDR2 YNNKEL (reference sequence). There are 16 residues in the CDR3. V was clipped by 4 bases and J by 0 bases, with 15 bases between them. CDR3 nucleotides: TGTGCCAGCAGCCCTCCTAATGGACCGGTGAACACTGAAGCTTTCTTT. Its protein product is CASSPPNGPVNTEAFF. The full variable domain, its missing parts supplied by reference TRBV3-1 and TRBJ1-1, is DTAVSQTPKYLVTQMGNDKSIKCEQNLGHDTMYWYKQDSKKFLKIMFSYNNKELIINETVPNRFSPKSPDKAHLNLHINSLELGDSAVYFCASSPPNGPVNTEAFFGQGTRLTVV.

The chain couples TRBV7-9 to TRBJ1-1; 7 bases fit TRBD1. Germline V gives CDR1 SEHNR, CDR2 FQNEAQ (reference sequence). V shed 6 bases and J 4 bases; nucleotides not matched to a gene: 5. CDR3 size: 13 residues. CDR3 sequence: CASRLQGGTEAFF. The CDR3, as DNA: TGTGCCAGCAGGCTCCAGGGGGGCACTGAAGCTTTCTTT.

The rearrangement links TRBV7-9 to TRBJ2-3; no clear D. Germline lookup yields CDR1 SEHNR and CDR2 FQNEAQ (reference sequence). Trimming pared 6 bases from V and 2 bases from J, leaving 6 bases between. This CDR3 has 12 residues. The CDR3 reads CASSSTTDTQYF. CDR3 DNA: TGTGCCAGCAGTTCGACCACAGATACGCAGTATTTT.

CDR3 bases: TGTGCCAGCAGTTACTCGGACAGCCTGCGGGAATACAATGAGCAGTTCTTC. This gives the protein CASSYSDSLREYNEQFF. The rearrangement uses TRBV6-2 or TRBV6-3 and TRBJ2-1; D possibly matches TRBD1 or TRBD2 (6 bases each). V lost 0 bases and J 4 bases, leaving 16 bases between the germline ends. CDR3 length equals 17 residues. CDR1 and CDR2 from the germline V gene are MNHEY and SVGEGT.

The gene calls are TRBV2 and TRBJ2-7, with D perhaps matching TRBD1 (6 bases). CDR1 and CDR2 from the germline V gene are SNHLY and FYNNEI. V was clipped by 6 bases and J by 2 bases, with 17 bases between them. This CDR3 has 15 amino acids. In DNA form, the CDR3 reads TGTGCCAGCAGGGACCCCGGGACAAGTACCTACGAGCAGTACTTC. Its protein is CASRDPGTSTYEQYF.

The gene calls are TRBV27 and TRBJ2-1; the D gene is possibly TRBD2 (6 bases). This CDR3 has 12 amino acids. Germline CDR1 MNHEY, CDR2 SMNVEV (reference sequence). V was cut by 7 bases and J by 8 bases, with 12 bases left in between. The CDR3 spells CASNSGGYEQFF. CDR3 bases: TGTGCCAGCAACTCCGGGGGTTATGAGCAGTTCTTC.

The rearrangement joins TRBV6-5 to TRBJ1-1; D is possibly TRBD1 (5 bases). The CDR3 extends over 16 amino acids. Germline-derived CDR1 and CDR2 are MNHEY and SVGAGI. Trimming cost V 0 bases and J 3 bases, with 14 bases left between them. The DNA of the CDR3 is TGTGCCAGCAGTTACTCGAAGCAGGGCTTGGACACTGAAGCTTTCTTT. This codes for CASSYSKQGLDTEAFF.